The rows below give T cell receptor beta chains drawn from one sample of a study of cytomegalovirus exposure and HLA in healthy donors. Produced via immunoSEQ multiplex PCR; TCRdb's table is partial and in-frame only. The sample gives about 160,000 clones, roughly 80% of which show up once; under 5% is in the top ten. What was sequenced was PBMCs. These receptors originate from a woman aged 45-60 years in good health and CMV-seropositive. Both conserved end residues are part of each CDR3. D genes are given only for firm matches.

V | D | CDR3
TRBV27 | - | CASSPVWGRSPLHF
TRBV7-3 | TRBD2 | CASSSIGTRDKNEQFF
TRBV4-3 | - | CASSQANGIYEQYF
TRBV7-8 | - | CASSARELDQNTEAFF
TRBV5-1 | - | CASSRGSPGSPERRFF
TRBV19 | TRBD1 | CASSRTGNNYGYTF
TRBV29-1 | - | CSAPTGVYGYTF
TRBV27 | TRBD2 | CASSSGSGSTDTQYF
TRBV4-2 | TRBD2 | CASSQVGSGRANEQFF
TRBV25-1 | - | CASSEVGSGRDYNEQFF
TRBV27 | TRBD1 | CASSPGQGFYGYIF
TRBV5-1 | - | CASSLSWANTEAFF
TRBV28 | - | CASTNSGQPQHF
TRBV2 | - | CASSQQETQYF